The rows below give T cell receptor beta chains drawn from one sample of a study of vaccination and CD4 T cells after COVID-19. TCRdb reprocessed the PCR reads with MiXCR, giving one entry per CDR3 protein. The sample includes 15,000 or so distinct CDR3 sequences, about 72% of them seen just once. These TCRs' antigens remain unknown. Sequences were obtained from CD4+ T cells from blood, cultured in vitro. These receptors all come from a human donor who had recovered from COVID-19. The CDR3 runs from the conserved cysteine through the conserved F or W. The D gene is left open where the match is weak. For some rows the clone size is stated as once, few or many, or as a class when expanded; others skip it.

>.|TRBV2|.|TRBJ1-2
CASSETRTYGYTF
TGTGCCAGCAGTGAGACCAGGACCTATGGCTACACCTTC
>.|TRBV29-1|.|TRBJ2-7
CSVDWDGYEQYF
TGCAGCGTTGATTGGGACGGCTACGAGCAGTACTTC
>.|TRBV2|.|TRBJ1-2
CASREGSGYGYTF
TGTGCCAGCAGGGAGGGTTCAGGCTATGGCTACACCTTC
>few|TRBV6-1|TRBD2|TRBJ2-7
CASSEAWTSGRREKSYEQYF
TGTGCCAGCAGTGAAGCCTGGACTAGCGGGAGAAGGGAGAAATCTTACGAGCAGTACTTC
>.|TRBV7-9|TRBD2|TRBJ2-7
CASSLFHILAGVPRDEQYF
TGTGCCAGCAGCCTATTTCATATACTAGCGGGAGTCCCACGGGACGAGCAGTACTTC
>.|TRBV7-2|.|TRBJ2-3
CASSPEYLYTDTQYF
TGTGCCAGCAGCCCAGAGTACCTTTACACAGATACGCAGTATTTT
>.|TRBV6-5|.|TRBJ2-7
CASSYSSQGAYEQYF
TGTGCCAGCAGTTACTCGTCACAGGGAGCCTACGAGCAGTACTTC
>.|TRBV19|.|TRBJ1-5
CASIDRSKSNQPQHF
TGTGCCAGTATCGACAGGTCGAAGAGCAATCAGCCCCAGCATTTT
>.|TRBV20-1|TRBD1|TRBJ1-6
CSAGLGTGLNSPLHF
TGCAGTGCGGGACTCGGGACAGGGCTTAATTCACCCCTCCACTTT
>.|TRBV19|TRBD1|TRBJ1-2
CASSAGQDYYGYTF
TGTGCCAGTAGTGCTGGACAGGACTACTATGGCTACACCTTC
>.|TRBV6-5|.|TRBJ1-1
CASSYFMSGEAFF
TGTGCCAGCAGTTACTTCATGTCAGGTGAAGCTTTCTTT
>.|TRBV10-3|.|TRBJ1-5
CAISDGYQPQHF
TGTGCCATCAGTGACGGGTATCAGCCCCAGCATTTT
>few|TRBV7-2|.|TRBJ1-5
CASSLVTVYSNQPQHF
TGTGCCAGCAGCTTAGTGACCGTATATAGCAATCAGCCCCAGCATTTT
>.|TRBV7-9|.|TRBJ1-2
CATHRQYWKRRSYGYTF
TGTGCCACCCACAGACAATATTGGAAAAGACGGTCCTATGGCTACACCTTC
>.|TRBV5-1|.|TRBJ1-1
CASSPALNTEAFF
TGCGCCAGCAGCCCCGCCCTGAACACTGAAGCTTTCTTT
>.|TRBV2|.|TRBJ1-2
CARHGYTF
TGTGCCAGACATGGCTACACCTTC
>.|TRBV19|TRBD2|TRBJ2-3
CARTSGTRGTDTQYF
TGTGCCAGAACTAGCGGGACACGGGGCACAGATACGCAGTATTTT
>.|TRBV27|TRBD1|TRBJ1-2
CASSLGTDLNYGYTF
TGTGCCAGCAGTTTAGGGACAGATCTTAACTATGGCTACACCTTC
>few|TRBV6-1|.|TRBJ1-2
CAAMEGRDYGYTF
TGTGCCGCCATGGAGGGGAGGGACTATGGCTACACCTTC
>.|TRBV7-9|.|TRBJ1-5
CATSGGGFNQPQHF
TGTGCCACCTCTGGGGGGGGATTCAATCAGCCCCAGCATTTT
>.|TRBV6-1|.|TRBJ1-2
CASSRDRNYGYTF
TGTGCCAGCAGCCGCGACAGAAACTATGGCTACACCTTC
>.|TRBV7-2|.|TRBJ2-3
CASSLAGRGTSTDTQYF
TGTGCCAGCAGCTTAGCAGGCCGAGGAACTAGCACAGATACGCAGTATTTT
>.|TRBV10-2|.|TRBJ1-1
CASSRGSQRMNTEAFF
TGCGCCAGCAGTAGGGGTTCCCAAAGAATGAACACTGAAGCTTTCTTT
>.|TRBV27|.|TRBJ1-5
CASSLSPSNQPQHF
TGTGCCAGCAGTTTAAGCCCTAGCAATCAGCCCCAGCATTTT
>once|TRBV7-9|TRBD1|TRBJ2-3
CASSDIRGPDTQYF
TGTGCCAGCAGCGACATCAGGGGGCCGGATACGCAGTATTTT
>.|TRBV7-2|.|TRBJ2-3
CASSPVGYADTQYF
TGTGCCAGCAGCCCTGTTGGGTATGCAGATACGCAGTATTTT
>.|TRBV6-5|.|TRBJ1-2
CASSYSTAGLTYGYTF
TGTGCCAGCAGTTACAGTACCGCCGGGCTAACCTATGGCTACACCTTC
>.|TRBV7-8|.|TRBJ1-1
CASSLYLNTEAFF
TGTGCCAGCAGCTTATATCTGAACACTGAAGCTTTCTTT
>few|TRBV20-1|.|TRBJ1-2
CSAPPNYGYTF
TGCAGTGCCCCCCCTAACTATGGCTACACCTTC
>.|TRBV28|TRBD1|TRBJ2-7
CASSLGLGTESYEQYF
TGTGCCAGCAGTTTAGGATTAGGGACAGAATCCTACGAGCAGTACTTC
>.|TRBV11-2|.|TRBJ1-1
CASTYFLGPNTEAFF
TGTGCCAGCACCTATTTTCTGGGACCCAACACTGAAGCTTTCTTT
>.|TRBV10-1|.|TRBJ1-6
CASSESITGSSPLHF
TGCGCCAGCAGTGAGTCGATTACCGGGTCTTCACCCCTCCACTTT
>few|TRBV20-1|TRBD1|TRBJ1-2
CSARDPMTGGGYGYTF
TGCAGTGCTAGAGACCCCATGACAGGGGGTGGGTATGGCTACACCTTC
>.|TRBV11-2|.|TRBJ2-7
CASSLDSPKTYEQYF
TGTGCCAGCAGCTTAGATTCTCCAAAAACCTACGAGCAGTACTTC
>.|TRBV2|.|TRBJ2-3
CASSETARQRGDTQYF
TGTGCCAGCAGTGAAACGGCTCGACAACGCGGAGATACGCAGTATTTT
>few|TRBV24-1|TRBD1|TRBJ1-5
CATSDPTGVGQPQHF
TGTGCCACCAGTGACCCGACAGGGGTCGGGCAGCCCCAGCATTTT
>.|TRBV29-1|.|TRBJ2-3
CSMRHQPSDTQYF
TGCAGCATGCGGCACCAGCCCTCAGATACGCAGTATTTT
>.|TRBV15|.|TRBJ2-1
CATDQERSSYNEQFF
TGTGCCACCGACCAGGAGCGGAGCTCCTACAATGAGCAGTTCTTC
>.|TRBV20-1|.|TRBJ2-5
CSARASRETQYF
TGCAGTGCTAGAGCTAGCCGAGAGACCCAGTACTTC
>.|TRBV27|TRBD2|TRBJ2-5
CASLGRLAGDETQYF
TGTGCCAGCCTGGGTCGTCTAGCGGGAGATGAGACCCAGTACTTC
>.|TRBV6-2/TRBV6-3|TRBD1|TRBJ1-2
CASSYGAGGSYGYTF
TGTGCCAGCAGTTACGGGGCAGGGGGAAGTTATGGCTACACCTTC
>.|TRBV7-2|.|TRBJ2-3
CASSLTPFGGTDTQYF
TGTGCCAGCAGCCTAACACCCTTCGGGGGCACAGATACGCAGTATTTT
>.|TRBV5-8|TRBD2|TRBJ2-3
CASSQAFGTSGTSTDTQYF
TGCGCCAGCAGCCAGGCTTTCGGGACTAGCGGGACGAGCACGGATACGCAGTATTTT
>.|TRBV7-6|TRBD1|TRBJ1-1
CASSLLDRQDTEAFF
TGTGCCAGCAGCCTACTGGACAGGCAAGACACTGAAGCTTTCTTT
>once|TRBV19|.|TRBJ1-1
CASSIWGRRPETEAFF
TGTGCCAGTAGTATTTGGGGCAGAAGGCCGGAGACTGAAGCTTTCTTT
>.|TRBV6-2/TRBV6-3|TRBD1|TRBJ2-1
CASSVTGLPYNEQFF
TGTGCCAGCAGCGTGACAGGGTTGCCCTACAATGAGCAGTTCTTC
>few|TRBV7-6|.|TRBJ2-1
CASSLGASYNEQFF
TGTGCCAGCAGCTTAGGGGCCTCGTACAATGAGCAGTTCTTC
>once|TRBV20-1|.|TRBJ1-6
CSARVGAYSPLHF
TGCAGTGCTAGAGTGGGGGCTTATTCACCCCTCCACTTT
>once|TRBV6-1|TRBD1|TRBJ1-2
CASSIGTVGGYTF
TGTGCCAGCAGTATTGGGACAGTCGGGGGGTACACCTTC